The T cell receptor (beta chain) under discussion was sequenced for a study of shared clonotypes between healthy human individuals. Study-level results: The four-donor shared clonotypes exceeded non-shared clonotypes in generation probability, with non-shared ones scoring lower.

V gave up 0 bases and J gave up 0 bases; unmatched junction bases: 10. CDR3 length: 21 residues. Per germline, CDR1 ENHRY and CDR2 SYGVKD. Donors were healthy HIV-negative adults without recently reported acute infections or vaccinations. Here immunoSEQ multiplex PCR was the method, and the copy in TCRdb shows in-frame clones only, minus some. The sample comprises approximately 2,000,000 clones, 85% to 95% of which are singletons, and 0.37% rests with the top ten. A word on this clone: Its target is unknown.

J is TRBJ2-1 and V is TRBV10-3; TRBD2 matches at 14 bases. Input material: naive CD4+ T cells from PBMCs. As for subset: CD45RA+ positively selected. This TCR was sampled from a man in his late teens or twenties in good health. Some clones in this sample may be carry-over from other donors' samples. The CDR3 spells CAISESRTSGRQRSSYNEQFF. The DNA for the CDR3 is TGTGCCATCAGTGAGTCACGGACTAGCGGGAGGCAACGGAGCTCCTACAATGAGCAGTTCTTC.